The rows below give T cell receptor beta chains drawn from one sample of a study of T cells in narcolepsy. This table comes from immunoSEQ multiplex PCR, and its TCRdb copy is limited to in-frame clones, with some not included. The data show under 30,000 clones, with approximately 80% seen just once and around 3.1% held by the top ten. The sequencing input was CD45RA- memory CD4+ T cells from PBMCs. The receptors derive from a human donor with narcolepsy. CDR3s include the opening cysteine and the closing phenylalanine or tryptophan. The D gene is left open where the match is weak. For some rows the clone size is stated as once, few or many, or as a class when expanded; others skip it.

clone size	D gene	CDR3 length	V gene	J gene	CDR3 protein	CDR3 DNA
once	NA	14	TRBV29-1	TRBJ1-3	CSVHAGAGGNTIYF	TGCAGCGTCCATGCGGGGGCTGGGGGAAACACCATATATTTT
NA	NA	13	TRBV12-5	TRBJ1-6	CASGPEYNSPLHF	TGTGCTAGTGGGCCTGAATATAATTCACCCCTCCACTTT
NA	NA	14	TRBV5-6	TRBJ1-2	CASSYGVRGQGYTF	TGTGCCAGCAGCTATGGAGTCCGGGGTCAGGGCTACACCTTC
NA	NA	16	TRBV5-1	TRBJ1-2	CASSLEGAASVGGYTF	TGCGCCAGCAGCTTGGAAGGGGCAGCCTCCGTGGGGGGCTACACCTTC
NA	TRBD1	14	TRBV6-1	TRBJ2-7	CASRLRDREYEQYF	TGTGCCAGCAGGCTCCGGGACAGGGAGTACGAGCAGTACTTC
NA	TRBD1	14	TRBV27	TRBJ2-4	CASSIQGAMNIQYF	TGTGCCAGCAGTATACAGGGGGCGATGAACATTCAGTACTTC
NA	NA	16	TRBV6-6	TRBJ2-1	CASSPGRGRLYNEQFF	TGTGCCAGCAGTCCGGGGCGCGGTAGGCTCTACAATGAGCAGTTCTTC
few	NA	15	TRBV4-2	TRBJ2-3	CASSQDGREIDTQYF	TGTGCCAGCAGCCAAGACGGTCGCGAAATCGATACGCAGTATTTT
NA	NA	11	TRBV6-1	TRBJ2-1	CASSEDVGQFF	TGTGCCAGCAGTGAAGACGTGGGGCAGTTCTTC
NA	NA	14	TRBV5-1	TRBJ2-5	CASSLGGAQETQYF	TGCGCCAGCAGCTTGGGAGGGGCCCAAGAGACCCAGTACTTC
NA	NA	13	TRBV5-4	TRBJ2-1	CASSLYRAGSVFF	TGTGCCAGCAGCTTGTACAGGGCAGGTTCGGTTTTCTTC
NA	NA	13	TRBV6-1	TRBJ2-3	CASFKSSTDTQYF	TGTGCCAGCTTCAAATCTAGCACAGATACGCAGTATTTT
NA	TRBD1	13	TRBV29-1	TRBJ2-7	CSARQGATYEQYF	TGCAGCGCAAGACAGGGGGCCACCTACGAGCAGTACTTC
NA	NA	12	TRBV10-3	TRBJ2-7	CASSPIGGEQYF	TGTGCCAGCAGTCCCATTGGGGGCGAGCAGTACTTC
few	NA	17	TRBV5-1	TRBJ1-4	CASSSELTPGTNEKLFF	TGCGCCAGCAGCTCAGAGCTTACCCCGGGGACTAATGAAAAACTGTTTTTT
NA	NA	15	TRBV2	TRBJ2-2	CASGPGAANTGELFF	TGTGCCAGCGGCCCGGGGGCCGCGAACACCGGGGAGCTGTTTTTT
NA	NA	13	TRBV18	TRBJ1-2	CASSRDTNYGYTF	TGTGCCAGCTCACGGGACACAAACTATGGCTACACCTTC
NA	NA	14	TRBV10-3	TRBJ2-5	CAISEEGPGKTQYF	TGTGCCATCAGTGAGGAGGGGCCTGGAAAGACCCAGTACTTC
NA	NA	17	TRBV10-3	TRBJ2-1	CAIRGLGGGSSYNEQFF	TGTGCCATCAGGGGGCTAGGAGGGGGAAGCTCCTACAATGAGCAGTTCTTC
NA	NA	11	TRBV6-5	TRBJ1-2	CASSQGSGYTF	TGTGCCAGCAGTCAGGGGAGCGGCTACACCTTC
NA	NA	13	TRBV10-3	TRBJ1-3	CAIRRGAENTIYF	TGTGCCATTCGGCGGGGGGCTGAAAACACCATATATTTT
NA	TRBD1	20	TRBV27	TRBJ1-6	CASSLSRTGTGADYNSPLHF	TGTGCCAGCAGTTTGAGTAGGACCGGAACAGGGGCGGATTATAATTCACCCCTCCACTTT
NA	NA	15	TRBV23-1	TRBJ2-1	CASSYPGQKYNEQFF	TGCGCCAGCAGTTATCCGGGACAAAAATACAATGAGCAGTTCTTC
once	NA	15	TRBV5-6	TRBJ2-3	CASSLRGFTTDTQYF	TGTGCCAGCAGCTTGCGGGGTTTTACCACAGATACGCAGTATTTT
NA	TRBD1	15	TRBV7-8	TRBJ1-5	CASSLGGQAYQPQHF	TGTGCCAGCAGCTTAGGCGGACAGGCTTACCAGCCCCAGCATTTT
NA	TRBD1	13	TRBV5-4	TRBJ1-3	CASSRDRGDTIYF	TGTGCCAGCAGCCGGGACAGGGGAGACACCATATATTTT
NA	TRBD1	16	TRBV30	TRBJ1-6	CAWTADRTGGNSPLHF	TGCGCCTGGACCGCCGACCGCACAGGGGGGAATTCACCCCTCCACTTT
NA	NA	14	TRBV6-5	TRBJ2-7	CASSSRQGLYEQYF	TGTGCCAGCAGTTCACGACAGGGACTCTACGAGCAGTACTTC
NA	TRBD2	15	TRBV15	TRBJ2-3	CATSRVWGGTDTQYF	TGTGCCACCAGCAGAGTTTGGGGGGGTACAGATACGCAGTATTTT
NA	TRBD1	15	TRBV28	TRBJ1-4	CASSLRQGAKEKLFF	TGTGCCAGCAGTTTAAGACAGGGGGCGAAGGAAAAACTGTTTTTT
NA	NA	13	TRBV5-1	TRBJ2-2	CASRDMNTGELFF	TGCGCCAGCAGGGACATGAACACCGGGGAGCTGTTTTTT
NA	TRBD1	15	TRBV14	TRBJ1-1	CASSPTKTGGTEAFF	TGTGCCAGCAGTCCGACAAAGACAGGGGGCACTGAAGCTTTCTTT
NA	NA	17	TRBV11-3	TRBJ2-2	CASSLGAGGGVTGELFF	TGTGCCAGCAGCTTAGGAGCAGGGGGAGGTGTAACCGGGGAGCTGTTTTTT
few	NA	15	TRBV10-3	TRBJ2-5	CAIRPGLAPQETQYF	TGTGCCATCAGGCCGGGACTTGCCCCTCAAGAGACCCAGTACTTC
NA	NA	15	TRBV2	TRBJ1-5	CASSPSVGSNQPQHF	TGTGCCAGCAGCCCCTCAGTGGGGAGCAATCAGCCCCAGCATTTT
NA	TRBD2	16	TRBV6-5	TRBJ2-3	CASSYGTSGGTDTQYF	TGTGCCAGCAGTTACGGTACTAGCGGGGGCACAGATACGCAGTATTTT
NA	TRBD1	14	TRBV7-9	TRBJ2-1	CASSSYRGRNEQFF	TGTGCCAGCAGCTCCTACAGGGGGCGGAATGAGCAGTTCTTC
NA	NA	17	TRBV12-2	TRBJ1-6	CASRLAIGHSYNSPLHF	TGTGCAAGTCGCTTAGCTATCGGACACTCCTATAATTCACCCCTCCACTTT
NA	NA	15	TRBV7-2	TRBJ1-3	CASSLSARSGNTIYF	TGTGCCAGCAGCTTGAGCGCTCGCTCTGGAAACACCATATATTTT